This passage covers 27 T cell receptor beta chains from one sample sequenced in a study of T cells in narcolepsy. Clones were sequenced by immunoSEQ multiplex PCR, and TCRdb holds only the in-frame ones, with some missing. The sample carries about 31,000 clones, approximately 78% recorded once. The sample comprised CD45RA- memory CD4+ T cells from PBMCs. The source is a human donor with narcolepsy.

This sequence joins TRBV30 and TRBJ1-6; D unclear. The V and J ends lost 4 bases and 8 bases respectively, with 15 bases between them. The length of the CDR3 is 14 residues. Germline CDR1 is GTSNPN and CDR2 is SVGIG (reference sequence). CDR3 residues: CAWTGLERDSPLHF. Written as DNA, the CDR3 is TGTGCCTGGACGGGCCTAGAACGCGATTCACCCCTCCACTTT.

J is TRBJ2-1 and V is TRBV7-3; 8 nucleotides line up with TRBD2. This CDR3 comprises 15 residues. From germline, CDR1 is SGHTA and CDR2 FQGTGA. The V gene end was trimmed by 5 bases and the J gene end by 0 bases; junction bases not matched to a gene: 3. In nucleotides, the CDR3 is TGTGCCAGCAGCCGGGGGGGTGGCTCCTACAATGAGCAGTTCTTC. It translates to CASSRGGGSYNEQFF.

This clone was counted a single time. V gene TRBV15 combines with J gene TRBJ2-2, with 12 bases identical to TRBD2. V shed 0 bases, J shed 0 bases, and the junction held 11 bases outside the gene matches. The V gene's germline CDR1 is LNHNV and CDR2 YYDKDF (reference sequence). The CDR3 is 21 residues long. DNA for the CDR3: TGTGCCACCAGCAGAGATGATTTAACTAGCGGGAGGTCCGCGAACACCGGGGAGCTGTTTTTT. Its protein is CATSRDDLTSGRSANTGELFF.

The V and J genes are TRBV9 and TRBJ2-1; 10 bases fit TRBD1. Looked up from germline, CDR1 is SGDLS and CDR2 is YYNGEE. With V trimmed by 2 bases and J by 6 bases, 11 bases remained unmatched. The CDR3 runs to 17 residues. This CDR3 reads CASSVTPGQGKVNEQFF. The CDR3, as DNA: TGTGCCAGCAGCGTGACCCCGGGACAGGGGAAGGTCAATGAGCAGTTCTTC. The full variable domain, with the rest looked up from reference TRBV9 and TRBJ2-1, is DSGVTQTPKHLITATGQRVTLRCSPRSGDLSVYWYQQSLDQGLQFLIQYYNGEERAKGNILERFSAQQFPDLHSELNLSSLELGDSALYFCASSVTPGQGKVNEQFFGPGTRLTVL.

This clone showed up just a few times. This chain links TRBV7-9 with TRBJ1-1; D is undetermined. CDR1 and CDR2 from the germline V gene are SEHNR and FQNEAQ (reference sequence). Deletions cut 1 base from V and 5 bases from J, with 14 bases between. The CDR3 loop spans 15 amino acids. CDR3 residues: CASSLDAVRGTEAFF. The DNA for the CDR3 is TGTGCCAGCAGCTTAGATGCCGTAAGAGGAACTGAAGCTTTCTTT.

This rearrangement joins TRBV30 to TRBJ2-1; tentative D call: TRBD2 (5 bases). Per germline, CDR1 GTSNPN and CDR2 SVGIG (reference sequence). This CDR3 region has 12 residues. V was pared by 1 base and J by 6 bases, with 7 bases between. The CDR3 DNA sequence: TGTGCCTGGAGTGAAGCGGCCAATGAGCAGTTCTTC. Its translation is CAWSEAANEQFF.

The chain uses TRBV7-9 and TRBJ2-1; 9 bases are a match to TRBD2. V trimming: 8 bases; J trimming: 2 bases; junction bases outside the gene matches: 10. Per the germline V gene, CDR1 is SEHNR and CDR2 is FQNEAQ (reference sequence). CDR3 size: 16 residues. CDR3 DNA: TGTGCCAGCCTCCGAGGCGGCGGGAGGGCCTACAATGAGCAGTTCTTC. This codes for CASLRGGGRAYNEQFF.

The CDR3 DNA follows: TGTGCCAGCCTCACCCTCGCGGGGAATTCACCCCTCCACTTT. Translation: CASLTLAGNSPLHF. This chain joins TRBV6-5 and TRBJ1-6; D gene uncertain. Germline V gives CDR1 MNHEY, CDR2 SVGAGI. V gave up 8 bases and J gave up 7 bases, with 15 bases separating them. The CDR3 has 14 amino acids.

A few counts support this clone. The chain joins TRBV9 to TRBJ1-5; TRBD1 aligns across 9 bases. The CDR3 is 15 residues long. V dropped 1 base and J dropped 2; count of bases not matched to a gene: 1. From germline, CDR1 is SGDLS and CDR2 YYNGEE. CDR3 in DNA: TGTGCCAGCAGCGTAACAGGGGGCGGCAATCAGCCCCAGCATTTT. This translates into CASSVTGGGNQPQHF.

The J gene is TRBJ2-1, the V gene TRBV14, with TRBD2 matching 8 bases. Trimming took 4 bases from V and 1 from J; bases not matched to a gene: 3. Germline V gene lookup returns CDR1 SGHDN and CDR2 FVKESK. The CDR3 has 15 amino acids. CDR3 loop: CASSRGGPSYNEQFF. CDR3 DNA: TGTGCCAGCAGCCGCGGGGGGCCTTCCTACAATGAGCAGTTCTTC. Based on the CDR3 plus reference TRBV14 and TRBJ2-1, the full variable domain is EAGVTQFPSHSVIEKGQTVTLRCDPISGHDNLYWYRRVMGKEIKFLLHFVKESKQDESGMPNNRFLAERTGGTYSTLKVQPAELEDSGVYFCASSRGGPSYNEQFFGPGTRLTVL.

This clone turned up a few times. The chain links TRBV5-4 to TRBJ2-3; D call uncertain. Per the germline V gene, CDR1 is SGHNT and CDR2 is YYREEE (reference sequence). V shed 4 bases and J shed 6 bases, with 12 bases lying between them. The CDR3 covers 13 residues. CDR3 sequence reads: CASSPASWDTQYF. The CDR3 region has the DNA TGTGCCAGCAGCCCAGCGAGTTGGGATACGCAGTATTTT.

The J gene is TRBJ1-5, the V gene TRBV10-3, with 7 positions matching TRBD1. Germline trimming cut 10 bases from V and 5 bases from J; bases unmatched to any gene: 17. The CDR3 length is 16 residues. CDR1 is ENHRY and CDR2 is SYGVKD in the germline V gene. The CDR3 loop reads CATSSQTGTGDQPQHF. The CDR3 DNA sequence: TGTGCCACTTCCAGCCAGACAGGGACGGGTGATCAGCCCCAGCATTTT.

This chain links TRBV5-1 with TRBJ2-5; D may be TRBD2 (5 bases). Looked up from germline, CDR1 is SGHRS and CDR2 is YFSETQ. This CDR3 has 13 residues. Trimming stripped 4 bases from V and 5 bases from J, with 12 bases between. The CDR3 here is CASSRTGVETQYF. Here the CDR3 DNA reads TGCGCCAGCAGCCGTACCGGGGTTGAGACCCAGTACTTC.

V usage is TRBV15 and J usage is TRBJ2-2; D possibly corresponds to TRBD2 (5 bases). Trimming took 0 bases from V and 0 from J, leaving 11 bases between them. This CDR3 region has 17 residues. Looked up from germline, CDR1 is LNHNV and CDR2 is YYDKDF (reference sequence). The DNA for the CDR3 is TGTGCCACCAGCAGAGATAGGAGGAATACGAACACCGGGGAGCTGTTTTTT. Translation: CATSRDRRNTNTGELFF.

The chain recombines TRBV6-5 with TRBJ2-7, with D uncertain. The V gene lost 2 bases and the J gene lost 5 bases, with 4 bases spanning the gap. The CDR3 length is 11 residues. CDR1 MNHEY and CDR2 SVGAGI come from the germline V gene. CDR3 in amino acids: CASSYRDEQYF. The CDR3 DNA is TGTGCCAGCAGTTACCGGGACGAGCAGTACTTC.

The rearrangement uses TRBV2 and TRBJ2-5; no reliable D call. Trimming removed 6 bases at V and 5 bases at J, with 7 bases between. Germline loops: CDR1 SNHLY, CDR2 FYNNEI. The CDR3 loop spans 11 amino acids. CDR3 residues: CASRVGETQYF. DNA of the CDR3: TGTGCCAGCAGAGTAGGGGAGACCCAGTACTTC.

The chain combines TRBV30 with TRBJ1-2; 7 bases are shared with TRBD1. Germline CDR1 and CDR2: GTSNPN and SVGIG (reference sequence). The CDR3 is 13 residues long. J gave up 8 bases and V 2 bases, and 8 bases lay outside the gene matches. The CDR3 sequence is CAWSLLQGKGYTF. The CDR3 nucleotides are TGTGCCTGGAGTTTACTACAGGGGAAGGGCTACACCTTC.

This chain joins TRBV29-1 and TRBJ2-1; 7 nucleotides align to TRBD1. V shed 4 bases and J 2 bases; nucleotides not matched to a gene: 11. The CDR3 covers 16 residues. Germline CDR1 and CDR2: SQVTM and ANQGSEA. The CDR3, as DNA: TGCAGCGTTGGAGGGGTGGGAGACAGGGCCTACAATGAGCAGTTCTTC. Translation gives CSVGGVGDRAYNEQFF.

The chain employs TRBV28 and TRBJ2-7, with D perhaps TRBD2 (5 bases). The CDR3 runs to 14 residues. CDR1 is MDHEN, CDR2 SYDVKM, per germline. V shed 2 bases and J shed 0 bases, with 8 bases lying between them. The CDR3 sequence: CASSLAGSSYEQYF. Written as DNA, the CDR3 is TGTGCCAGCAGTTTAGCGGGTAGCTCCTACGAGCAGTACTTC.

This clone was counted only a few times. The V call is TRBV6-1, the J call TRBJ1-2; D is perhaps TRBD1 (6 bases). The CDR3 is 15 amino acids. V was shortened by 6 bases and J by 4 bases, with 18 bases between the two germline ends. Germline CDR1 is MNHNS and CDR2 is SASEGT. DNA for the CDR3: TGTGCCAGCAGGAAGGACAGTTTCCCCGGCTATGGCTACACCTTC. Translating gives CASRKDSFPGYGYTF.

In its sample, this clone was seen a few times. The gene calls are TRBV10-3 and TRBJ2-7; 9 nucleotides agree with TRBD1. The CDR3 covers 15 residues. V shed 9 bases and J 0 bases; nucleotides not matched to a gene: 9. Germline assignment: CDR1 ENHRY and CDR2 SYGVKD. The CDR3 nucleotides read TGTGCCATTCACCCGACAGGGGGGGACTCCTACGAGCAGTACTTC. Protein sequence: CAIHPTGGDSYEQYF.

The V call is TRBV7-2, the J call TRBJ2-3, with TRBD2 matching over 10 bases. Germline CDR1 reads SGHTA; CDR2 reads FQGNSA. V was pared by 5 bases and J by 2 bases, with 7 bases of the junction left unmatched. CDR3 length: 16 amino acids. CDR3 sequence: CASSPWTSGYTDTQYF. The CDR3 DNA sequence: TGTGCCAGCAGCCCCTGGACTAGCGGATACACAGATACGCAGTATTTT.

The genes are TRBV25-1 and TRBJ2-5; 8 bases fit TRBD1. The DNA end favors TRBJ2-7, so the J call may be wrong. This CDR3 has 15 amino acids. Germline V lookup: CDR1 MGHDK, CDR2 SYGVNS. The CDR3 is CASSDDRGYPTEQYF. The CDR3 bases are TGTGCCAGCAGTGACGACAGGGGATACCCTACCGAGCAGTACTTC.

This clone occurred a few times. This sequence joins TRBV2 and TRBJ2-7, with D possibly matching TRBD1 (6 bases). Trimming stripped 6 bases from V and 10 bases from J, with 19 bases between. The germline CDR1 and CDR2 sequences are SNHLY and FYNNEI. The CDR3 is 13 amino acids. In nucleotides, the CDR3 is TGTGCCAGCAGACGCACCGGGGACACCGCCCAGTACTTC. Translation: CASRRTGDTAQYF.

Only a few counts were recorded for this clone. V is TRBV7-6 and J is TRBJ1-6, with a possible D match to TRBD1 (5 bases). Trimming stripped 5 bases from V and 7 bases from J, with 12 bases between. The CDR3 has 14 residues. Germline V gives CDR1 SGHVS, CDR2 FNYEAQ. The DNA for the CDR3 is TGTGCCAGCAGCCCGGGGGACGGGAATTCACCCCTCCACTTT. Protein sequence: CASSPGDGNSPLHF.

The chain uses TRBV5-8 and TRBJ1-5; D ambiguous. The germline V gene encodes CDR1 SGHTS and CDR2 YDEGEE. The ends were cut back, 1 base at V and 4 bases at J, with 3 bases in the middle. This CDR3 has 12 residues. The CDR3 DNA sequence: TGTGCCAGCAGCTTGTTTAATCAGCCCCAGCATTTT. Translation gives CASSLFNQPQHF. Combining the CDR3 with reference TRBV5-8 and TRBJ1-5 gives the whole variable domain EAGVTQSPTHLIKTRGQQATLRCSPISGHTSVYWYQQALGLGLQFLLWYDEGEERNRGNFPPRFSGRQFPNYSSELNVNALELEDSALYLCASSLFNQPQHFGDGTRLSIL.

V usage is TRBV5-5 and J usage is TRBJ1-5; D uncertain. V was trimmed by 4 bases and J by 4 bases, leaving 12 bases between them. Germline V gene sequence: CDR1 SGHKS, CDR2 YYEKEE (reference sequence). The CDR3 contains 14 residues. The CDR3 DNA reads TGTGCCAGCAGCCCACATATTCCGAATCAGCCCCAGCATTTT. Translated: CASSPHIPNQPQHF.